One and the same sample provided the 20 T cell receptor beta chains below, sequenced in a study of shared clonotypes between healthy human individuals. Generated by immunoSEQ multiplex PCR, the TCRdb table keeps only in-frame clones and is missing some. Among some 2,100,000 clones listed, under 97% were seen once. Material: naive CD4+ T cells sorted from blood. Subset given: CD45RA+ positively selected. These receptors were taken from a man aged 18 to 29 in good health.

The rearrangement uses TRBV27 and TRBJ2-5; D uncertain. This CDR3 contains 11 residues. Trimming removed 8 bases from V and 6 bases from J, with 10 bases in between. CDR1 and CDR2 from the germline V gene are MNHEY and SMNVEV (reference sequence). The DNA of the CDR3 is TGTGCCAGCTCCTTTGCGAAGACCCAGTACTTC. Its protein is CASSFAKTQYF.

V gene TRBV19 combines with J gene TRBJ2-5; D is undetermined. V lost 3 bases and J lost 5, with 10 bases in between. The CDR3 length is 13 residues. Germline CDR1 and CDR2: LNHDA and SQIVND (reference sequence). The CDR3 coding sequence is TGTGCCAGTAGTATGACGGGTACGGAGACCCAGTACTTC. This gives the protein CASSMTGTETQYF.

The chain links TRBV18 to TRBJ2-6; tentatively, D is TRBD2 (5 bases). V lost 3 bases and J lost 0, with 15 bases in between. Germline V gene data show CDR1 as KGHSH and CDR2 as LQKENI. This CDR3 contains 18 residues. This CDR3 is CASSPASGVVSGANVLTF. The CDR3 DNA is TGTGCCAGCTCACCCGCCTCCGGGGTGGTCTCTGGGGCCAACGTCCTGACTTTC. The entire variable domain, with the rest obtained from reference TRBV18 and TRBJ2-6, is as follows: NAGVMQNPRHLVRRRGQEARLRCSPMKGHSHVYWYRQLPEEGLKFMVYLQKENIIDESGMPKERFSAEFPKEGPSILRIQQVVRGDSAAYFCASSPASGVVSGANVLTFGAGSRLTVL.

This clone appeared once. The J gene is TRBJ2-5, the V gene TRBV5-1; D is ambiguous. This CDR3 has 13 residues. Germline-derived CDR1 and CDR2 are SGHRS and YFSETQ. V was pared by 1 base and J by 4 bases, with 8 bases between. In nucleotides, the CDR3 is TGCGCCAGCAGCTTGACGTTCCCAGAGACCCAGTACTTC. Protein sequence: CASSLTFPETQYF. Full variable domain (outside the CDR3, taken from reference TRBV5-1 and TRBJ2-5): KAGVTQTPRYLIKTRGQQVTLSCSPISGHRSVSWYQQTPGQGLQFLFEYFSETQRNKGNFPGRFSGRQFSNSRSEMNVSTLELGDSALYLCASSLTFPETQYFGPGTRLLVL.

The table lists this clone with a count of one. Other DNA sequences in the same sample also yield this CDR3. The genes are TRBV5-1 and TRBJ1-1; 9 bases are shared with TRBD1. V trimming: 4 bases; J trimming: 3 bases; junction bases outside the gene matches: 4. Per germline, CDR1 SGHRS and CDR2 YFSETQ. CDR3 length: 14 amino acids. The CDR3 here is CASSPRTGDTEAFF. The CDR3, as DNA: TGCGCCAGCAGCCCCCGGACAGGGGACACTGAAGCTTTCTTT.

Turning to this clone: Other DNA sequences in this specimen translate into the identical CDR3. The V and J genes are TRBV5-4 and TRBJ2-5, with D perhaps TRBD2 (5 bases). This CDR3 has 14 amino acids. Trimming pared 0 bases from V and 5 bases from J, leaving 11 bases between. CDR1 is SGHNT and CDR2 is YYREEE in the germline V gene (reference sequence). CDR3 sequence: CASSLDRGRETQYF. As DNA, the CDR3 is TGTGCCAGCAGCTTGGATCGGGGTAGGGAGACCCAGTACTTC.

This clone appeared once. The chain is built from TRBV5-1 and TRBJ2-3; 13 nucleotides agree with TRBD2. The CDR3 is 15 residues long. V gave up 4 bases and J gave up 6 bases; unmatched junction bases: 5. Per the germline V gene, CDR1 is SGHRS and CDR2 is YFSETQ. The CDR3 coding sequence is TGCGCCAGCAGCCGGACTAGCGGGAGATTCGATACGCAGTATTTT. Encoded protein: CASSRTSGRFDTQYF.

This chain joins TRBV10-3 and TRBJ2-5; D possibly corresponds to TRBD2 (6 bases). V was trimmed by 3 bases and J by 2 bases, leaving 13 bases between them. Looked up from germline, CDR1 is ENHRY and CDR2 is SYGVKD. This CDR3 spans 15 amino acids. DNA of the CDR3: TGTGCCATCAGTGATTCCTTGGGGGGTCAAGAGACCCAGTACTTC. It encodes CAISDSLGGQETQYF.

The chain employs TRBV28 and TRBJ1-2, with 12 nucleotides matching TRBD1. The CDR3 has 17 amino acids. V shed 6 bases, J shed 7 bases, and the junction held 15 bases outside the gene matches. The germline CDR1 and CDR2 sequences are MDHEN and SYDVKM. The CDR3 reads CASRDSGPGQGASGYTF. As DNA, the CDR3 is TGTGCCAGCAGGGACTCGGGACCGGGACAGGGGGCGTCTGGCTACACCTTC.

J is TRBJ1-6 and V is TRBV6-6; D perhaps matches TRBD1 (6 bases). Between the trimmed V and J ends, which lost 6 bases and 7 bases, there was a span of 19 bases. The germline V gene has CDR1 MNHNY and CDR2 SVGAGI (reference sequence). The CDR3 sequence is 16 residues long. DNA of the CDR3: TGTGCCAGCAGCGGTCCCGGGGGCGAACTCAATTCACCCCTCCACTTT. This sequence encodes CASSGPGGELNSPLHF.

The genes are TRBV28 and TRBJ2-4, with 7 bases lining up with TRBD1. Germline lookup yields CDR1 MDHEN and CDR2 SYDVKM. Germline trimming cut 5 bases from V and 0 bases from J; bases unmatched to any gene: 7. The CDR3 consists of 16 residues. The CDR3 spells CASSPRTGVAKNIQYF. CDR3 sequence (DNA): TGTGCCAGCAGTCCCAGGACAGGAGTAGCCAAAAACATTCAGTACTTC.

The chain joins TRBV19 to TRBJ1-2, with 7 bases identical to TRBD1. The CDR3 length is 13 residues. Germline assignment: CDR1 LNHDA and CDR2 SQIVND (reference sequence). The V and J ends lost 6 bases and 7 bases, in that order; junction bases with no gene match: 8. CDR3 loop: CASSRDRLAGYTF. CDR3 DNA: TGTGCCAGTAGCCGGGACAGACTAGCTGGCTACACCTTC.

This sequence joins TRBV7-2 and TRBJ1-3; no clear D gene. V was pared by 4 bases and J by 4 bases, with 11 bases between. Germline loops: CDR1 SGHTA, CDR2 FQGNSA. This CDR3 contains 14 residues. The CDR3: CASSSSAPGNTIYF. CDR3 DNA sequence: TGTGCCAGCAGCTCCTCCGCCCCCGGAAACACCATATATTTT. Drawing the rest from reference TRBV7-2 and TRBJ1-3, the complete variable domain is GAGVSQSPSNKVTEKGKDVELRCDPISGHTALYWYRQSLGQGLEFLIYFQGNSAPDKSGLPSDRFSAERTGGSVSTLTIQRTQQEDSAVYLCASSSSAPGNTIYFGEGSWLTVV.

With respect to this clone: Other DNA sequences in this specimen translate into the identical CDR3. CDR3 residues: CASSRGGSSYNEQFF. CDR3 DNA: TGCGCCAGCAGTCGGGGAGGTAGCTCCTACAATGAGCAGTTCTTC. V and J are TRBV5-1 and TRBJ2-1, with a tentative D call TRBD2 (6 bases). CDR1 is SGHRS and CDR2 is YFSETQ in the germline V gene. The CDR3 totals 15 residues. V was shortened by 5 bases and J by 0 bases, with 12 bases between the two germline ends.

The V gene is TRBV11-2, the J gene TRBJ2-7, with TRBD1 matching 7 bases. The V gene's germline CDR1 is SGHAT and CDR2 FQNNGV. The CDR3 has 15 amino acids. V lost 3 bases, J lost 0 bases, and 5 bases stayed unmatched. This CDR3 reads CASSFDRAASYEQYF. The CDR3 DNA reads TGTGCCAGCAGCTTTGACAGGGCCGCCTCCTACGAGCAGTACTTC.

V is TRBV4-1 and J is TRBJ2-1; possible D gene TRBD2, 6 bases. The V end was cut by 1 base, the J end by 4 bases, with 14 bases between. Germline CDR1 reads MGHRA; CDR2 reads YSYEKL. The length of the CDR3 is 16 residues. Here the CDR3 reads CASSQGPAEGYNEQFF. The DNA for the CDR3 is TGCGCCAGCAGCCAAGGCCCAGCGGAGGGGTACAATGAGCAGTTCTTC.

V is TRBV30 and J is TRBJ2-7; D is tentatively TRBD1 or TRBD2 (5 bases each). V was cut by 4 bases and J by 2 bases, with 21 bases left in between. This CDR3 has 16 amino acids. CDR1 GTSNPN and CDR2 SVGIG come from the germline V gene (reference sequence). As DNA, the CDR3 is TGTGCCTGGACCAGACGGGACGTTGCGAGCCCCTACGAGCAGTACTTC. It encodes CAWTRRDVASPYEQYF.

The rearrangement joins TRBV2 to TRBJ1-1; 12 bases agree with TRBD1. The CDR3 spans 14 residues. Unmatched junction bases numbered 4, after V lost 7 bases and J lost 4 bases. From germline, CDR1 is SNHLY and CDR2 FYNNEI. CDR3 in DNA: TGTGCCAGCACGGGGACAGGGGGCTTCACTGAAGCTTTCTTT. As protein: CASTGTGGFTEAFF.

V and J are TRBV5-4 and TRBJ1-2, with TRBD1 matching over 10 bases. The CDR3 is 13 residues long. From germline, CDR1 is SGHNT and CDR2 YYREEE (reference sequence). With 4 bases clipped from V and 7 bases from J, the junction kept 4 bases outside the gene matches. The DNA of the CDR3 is TGTGCCAGCAGCCAGACAGGGGGCGGTGGCTACACCTTC. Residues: CASSQTGGGGYTF. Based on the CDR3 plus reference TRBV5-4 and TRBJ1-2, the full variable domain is ETGVTQSPTHLIKTRGQQVTLRCSSQSGHNTVSWYQQALGQGPQFIFQYYREEENGRGNFPPRFSGLQFPNYSSELNVNALELDDSALYLCASSQTGGGGYTFGSGTRLTVV.

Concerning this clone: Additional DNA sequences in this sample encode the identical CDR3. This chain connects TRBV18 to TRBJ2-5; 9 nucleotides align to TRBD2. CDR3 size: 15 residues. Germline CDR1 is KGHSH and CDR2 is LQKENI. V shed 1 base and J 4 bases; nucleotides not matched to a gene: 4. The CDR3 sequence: CASSPLAGVGETQYF. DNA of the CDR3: TGTGCCAGCTCACCACTAGCGGGGGTAGGAGAGACCCAGTACTTC.